A single sample is the source of the 25 T cell receptor beta chains below, sequenced in a study of T cells in tuberculosis. Using immunoSEQ multiplex PCR, the repertoire was profiled, and TCRdb retains in-frame clones only, with some absent. The sample shows around 30,000 clones, more than 75% of them seen only once. Documented time point: new active TB diagnosis, blood taken before or within 7 days of starting treatment. The starting material was PBMCs, obtained at tuberculosis diagnosis. The origin of the receptors is an adult with tuberculosis.

The chain employs TRBV7-2 and TRBJ2-7; possibly TRBD2 for D (5 bases). Per germline, CDR1 SGHTA and CDR2 FQGNSA. V gave up 5 bases and J gave up 1 base, with 15 bases separating them. The CDR3 sequence is 15 residues long. The CDR3 reads CASSASGGSSYEQYF. For the CDR3, the DNA is TGTGCCAGCAGCGCTTCCGGAGGCTCTTCCTACGAGCAGTACTTC.

The chain carries TRBV7-3 and TRBJ2-2, with TRBD2 as a possible D gene (6 bases). Deletions cut 3 bases from V and 5 bases from J, with 7 bases between. The V gene's germline CDR1 is SGHTA and CDR2 FQGTGA. The CDR3 has 13 residues. CDR3 in DNA: TGTGCCAGCAGCTTGACTAGTACCGGGGAGCTGTTTTTT. This gives the protein CASSLTSTGELFF.

This clone has just one count. The chain couples TRBV27 to TRBJ2-6; 11 bases are shared with TRBD1. With 2 bases clipped from V and 0 bases from J, the junction kept 3 bases outside the gene matches. The germline gives CDR1 MNHEY, CDR2 SMNVEV (reference sequence). The CDR3 runs 18 residues. In nucleotides, the CDR3 is TGTGCCAGCAGTTTACGGGACAGGGGGATCTCTGGGGCCAACGTCCTGACTTTC. Translated, it gives CASSLRDRGISGANVLTF. Based on the CDR3 plus reference TRBV27 and TRBJ2-6, the full variable domain is EAQVTQNPRYLITVTGKKLTVTCSQNMNHEYMSWYRQDPGLGLRQIYYSMNVEVTDKGDVPEGYKVSRKEKRNFPLILESPSPNQTSLYFCASSLRDRGISGANVLTFGAGSRLTVL.

V gene TRBV28 combines with J gene TRBJ1-2; TRBD1 agrees at 8 bases. The CDR3 has 14 residues. Unmatched junction bases numbered 7, after V lost 3 bases and J lost 7 bases. Germline loops: CDR1 MDHEN, CDR2 SYDVKM. The CDR3, as DNA: TGTGCCAGCAGTTTGGTGGACAGGGTTAGTGGCTACACCTTC. It is translated as CASSLVDRVSGYTF.

The chain recombines TRBV28 with TRBJ2-7; 7 bases fit TRBD2. After removal of 7 bases from V and 6 bases from J, the junction contained 9 bases not matched to a gene. Germline V CDR1 and CDR2: MDHEN, SYDVKM. This CDR3 is 13 amino acids long. CDR3 DNA: TGTGCCAGCACTCTTCAACCGGGAGGCGAGCAGTACTTC. This translates into CASTLQPGGEQYF.

This clone was seen a single time. The chain is built from TRBV18 and TRBJ1-2; perhaps TRBD1 as D (5 bases). Germline V gene lookup returns CDR1 KGHSH and CDR2 LQKENI. V gave up 3 bases and J gave up 0 bases, with 23 bases separating them. The CDR3 extends over 19 amino acids. The CDR3 DNA reads TGTGCCAGCTCACCTACTAGCGCGGGGACGGGGGTCTCTAACTATGGCTACACCTTC. The encoded protein is CASSPTSAGTGVSNYGYTF.

This chain links TRBV5-1 with TRBJ2-3; 7 nucleotides agree with TRBD1. The CDR3 spans 14 residues. Trimming took 4 bases from V and 6 from J; bases not matched to a gene: 8. Germline V gene sequence: CDR1 SGHRS, CDR2 YFSETQ. As DNA, the CDR3 is TGCGCCAGCAGCGGCGGACAGGCGTGGGATACGCAGTATTTT. Translated, it gives CASSGGQAWDTQYF.

The V call is TRBV27, the J call TRBJ1-2, with D perhaps TRBD1 (6 bases). The CDR3 has 12 amino acids. Germline V CDR1 and CDR2: MNHEY, SMNVEV (reference sequence). Trimming removed 5 bases at V and 5 bases at J, with 9 bases between. CDR3 DNA sequence: TGTGCCAGCAGTGAAACAGGGTATGGCTACACCTTC. Translated, it gives CASSETGYGYTF.

The V gene is TRBV11-2, the J gene TRBJ2-3, with 12 positions matching TRBD2. Germline CDR1 is SGHAT and CDR2 is FQNNGV. The CDR3 length is 17 residues. J lost 5 bases, V lost 1 base, and 7 bases had no gene match. This CDR3 reads CASSLGLAGGRVDTQYF. In nucleotides, the CDR3 is TGTGCCAGCAGCTTAGGCCTAGCGGGGGGGCGTGTAGATACGCAGTATTTT.

CDR3 in DNA: TGTGCCATCAGCTCTCGGGCTAGCGGGGGGAATGAGCAGTTCTTC. Its protein product is CAISSRASGGNEQFF. This chain links TRBV10-3 with TRBJ2-1; 11 bases are a match to TRBD2. Germline values: CDR1 ENHRY, CDR2 SYGVKD. The CDR3 has 15 residues. Trimming cost V 6 bases and J 7 bases; bases outside gene matches: 8.

The rearrangement uses TRBV5-1 and TRBJ2-5; TRBD2 might be the D (5 bases). The V gene's germline CDR1 is SGHRS and CDR2 YFSETQ. V lost 7 bases, J lost 1 base, and 5 bases lay in between. This CDR3 comprises 11 residues. The CDR3: CASRGQETQYF. In nucleotides, the CDR3 is TGCGCCAGCCGGGGCCAAGAGACCCAGTACTTC.

This clone has just one count. This chain connects TRBV5-6 to TRBJ2-6; no clear D gene. Between the trimmed V and J ends, which lost 1 base and 3 bases, there was a span of 8 bases. CDR3 length equals 15 residues. In germline, CDR1 is SGHDT, CDR2 YYEEEE. CDR3 nucleotide sequence: TGTGCCAGCAGCTTGTCTCGGGTTGGGGCCAACGTCCTGACTTTC. Translated: CASSLSRVGANVLTF.

The chain recombines TRBV4-2 with TRBJ2-7, with a tentative D call TRBD1 (6 bases). Per the germline V gene, CDR1 is LGHNA and CDR2 is YNFKEQ. V lost 4 bases, J lost 5 bases, and 12 bases lay in between. This CDR3 has 13 amino acids. The CDR3 DNA sequence: TGTGCCAGCAGCCTCCCCAGGGGTGACGAGCAGTACTTC. Its translation is CASSLPRGDEQYF.

CDR3 nucleotide sequence: TGTGCCAGCAGTAAAATCCTCTCTGGAAACACCATATATTTT. It encodes CASSKILSGNTIYF. The genes are TRBV6-6 and TRBJ1-3; D is unresolved. In germline, CDR1 is MNHNY, CDR2 SVGAGI (reference sequence). V was cut by 5 bases and J by 0 bases, with 8 bases left in between. This CDR3 contains 14 residues.

This chain uses TRBV9 with TRBJ2-1, with 10 positions matching TRBD2. Germline V CDR1 and CDR2: SGDLS, YYNGEE. The CDR3 extends over 17 amino acids. Unmatched junction bases numbered 9, after V lost 3 bases and J lost 3 bases. The CDR3 reads CASSDTSSGSNYNEQFF. CDR3 DNA: TGTGCCAGCAGCGATACCTCTAGCGGGAGTAACTACAATGAGCAGTTCTTC.

The chain combines TRBV9 with TRBJ2-1; 7 positions match TRBD2. Trimming at V came to 4 bases and at J to 8 bases, leaving 15 bases not matched to a gene. The CDR3 is 16 amino acids. Germline lookup yields CDR1 SGDLS and CDR2 YYNGEE. The CDR3 DNA reads TGTGCCAGCAGCCCCCGGATGGGCGGGGGTAACGATGAGCAGTTCTTC. It translates to CASSPRMGGGNDEQFF.

This clone was detected only a few times. V gene TRBV11-2 combines with J gene TRBJ2-7; 7 bases match TRBD1. V lost 4 bases, J lost 13 bases, and 10 bases stayed unmatched. The CDR3 is 12 residues long. In germline, CDR1 is SGHAT, CDR2 FQNNGV. In DNA, the CDR3 is TGTGCCAGCAGCTCCCTCCGACAGGGCGACTACTTC. Translation: CASSSLRQGDYF.

This chain connects TRBV5-5 to TRBJ2-2; possibly TRBD2 for D (5 bases). Trimming left V 1 base short and J 7 bases short, with 17 bases between. Germline CDR1 SGHKS, CDR2 YYEKEE (reference sequence). The CDR3 has 16 amino acids. The CDR3 is CASSLSQRGSDGELFF. The CDR3 DNA sequence: TGTGCCAGCAGCTTGTCGCAGCGAGGGAGTGACGGGGAGCTGTTTTTT.

The chain recombines TRBV4-1 with TRBJ1-1; D ambiguous. Looked up from germline, CDR1 is MGHRA and CDR2 is YSYEKL. Trimming removed 0 bases from V and 1 base from J, with 9 bases in between. The CDR3 sequence is 15 residues long. The CDR3 region is CASSQDPGRNTEAFF. The CDR3, as DNA: TGCGCCAGCAGCCAAGATCCCGGGAGGAACACTGAAGCTTTCTTT.

The chain employs TRBV29-1 and TRBJ1-1, with 8 bases matching TRBD1. CDR1 and CDR2 (germline): SQVTM, ANQGSEA. This CDR3 is 13 amino acids long. The trim removed 5 bases at V and 7 bases at J, leaving 9 bases unmatched. The CDR3 loop reads CSVRRQGRGEAFF. CDR3 in DNA: TGCAGCGTTAGGCGACAGGGGAGGGGTGAAGCTTTCTTT.

V is TRBV27 and J is TRBJ2-7; the match to TRBD2 covers 11 bases. Germline CDR1 is MNHEY and CDR2 is SMNVEV (reference sequence). J was trimmed by 2 bases and V by 5 bases; bases with no gene match: 5. CDR3 length: 15 amino acids. The CDR3 is CASSPTSGGTYEQYF. For the CDR3, the DNA is TGTGCCAGCAGTCCAACTAGCGGGGGAACCTACGAGCAGTACTTC.

This chain links TRBV27 with TRBJ2-3; 12 nucleotides line up with TRBD2. Germline V CDR1 and CDR2: MNHEY, SMNVEV (reference sequence). This CDR3 region has 16 residues. Losses at the gene ends were 6 bases for V and 0 bases for J; bases not matched to a gene: 4. The CDR3 protein is CASSRTSGTSTDTQYF. The DNA of the CDR3 is TGTGCCAGCAGCCGGACTAGCGGGACTAGCACAGATACGCAGTATTTT.

The chain couples TRBV14 to TRBJ1-2; 10 nucleotides agree with TRBD1. V dropped 4 bases and J dropped 4; count of bases not matched to a gene: 3. Germline V gene lookup returns CDR1 SGHDN and CDR2 FVKESK. This CDR3 is 14 amino acids long. The CDR3 here is CASSPRDRGYGYTF. CDR3 coding DNA: TGTGCCAGCAGCCCAAGGGACAGGGGCTATGGCTACACCTTC.

The gene calls are TRBV18 and TRBJ1-2; D call uncertain. Germline V gene data show CDR1 as KGHSH and CDR2 as LQKENI. With 3 bases removed from V and 0 bases from J, the gap between germline ends came to 11 bases. The CDR3 runs 15 residues. Written as DNA, the CDR3 is TGTGCCAGCTCACCTAGGAACGGAGCTAACTATGGCTACACCTTC. Translating it yields CASSPRNGANYGYTF. Complete variable domain (other parts from reference TRBV18 and TRBJ1-2): NAGVMQNPRHLVRRRGQEARLRCSPMKGHSHVYWYRQLPEEGLKFMVYLQKENIIDESGMPKERFSAEFPKEGPSILRIQQVVRGDSAAYFCASSPRNGANYGYTFGSGTRLTVV.

The rearrangement links TRBV5-1 to TRBJ2-3; 7 nucleotides match TRBD2. CDR3 size: 16 residues. CDR1 is SGHRS and CDR2 is YFSETQ in the germline V gene. Losses at the gene ends were 3 bases for V and 4 bases for J; bases not matched to a gene: 11. In DNA, the CDR3 is TGCGCCAGCAGCTCCACCGGGACTACCCTCGCAGATACGCAGTATTTT. It encodes CASSSTGTTLADTQYF.